Listed here is a single T cell receptor (beta chain). This entry belongs to a study of blood T cell repertoires in COVID-19. Study summary: Acute and convalescent COVID-19 samples came from the United States, Italy and Spain. The analysed material was cDNA or gDNA that came from T cells, B-cell-depleted T cells, or PBMCs.

In the original processing: Amplifying reference gene primers gave estimates of nucleated cell counts. The data were produced by immunoSEQ multiplex PCR, yet TCRdb's version contains in-frame clones alone and is incomplete. D and trimming come from the DNA, and the V and J calls and clone size come from that table. The sample lists about 160,000 clones; approximately 80% were seen once. V gave up 0 bases and J gave up 2 bases; unmatched junction bases: 12. Germline V gene data show CDR1 as LGHDT and CDR2 as YNNKEL (reference sequence). There are 18 residues in the CDR3. The V gene is TRBV3-1 (or the pseudogene TRBV3-2), the J gene TRBJ2-7, with 8 bases fitting TRBD2. Sequenced material: peripheral blood. This clonotype was sampled from a woman older than 75 with active or convalescent COVID-19. CDR3 nucleotide sequence: TGTGCCAGCAGCCAAGAGGTGCCAGCGGGGGTCCCTACCTACGAGCAGTACTTC. Protein: CASSQEVPAGVPTYEQYF.